This entry lists 9 T cell receptor beta chains sequenced from one sample in a study of blood T cell repertoires in COVID-19. Assay used: immunoSEQ multiplex PCR; TCRdb lists only in-frame clones, some missing. Of around 100,000 clones listed, 80% are singletons. Sequenced input: peripheral blood. The receptor set was obtained from a man in his 70s with active or convalescent COVID-19.

This rearrangement joins TRBV7-6 to TRBJ1-2; D gene uncertain. This CDR3 contains 12 residues. Trimming cost V 5 bases and J 7 bases, with 11 bases left between them. Per the germline V gene, CDR1 is SGHVS and CDR2 is FNYEAQ. CDR3 sequence (DNA): TGTGCCAGCAGCGGACCGCGGGCTGGCTACACCTTC. Its protein product is CASSGPRAGYTF. Combining the CDR3 with reference TRBV7-6 and TRBJ1-2 gives the whole variable domain GAGVSQSPRYKVTKRGQDVALRCDPISGHVSLYWYRQALGQGPEFLTYFNYEAQQDKSGLPNDRFSAERPEGSISTLTIQRTEQRDSAMYRCASSGPRAGYTFGSGTRLTVV.

This clone came up once. V and J are TRBV28 and TRBJ1-5; D possibly corresponds to TRBD1 (5 bases). CDR3 length equals 15 residues. V lost 8 bases and J lost 4, with 18 bases in between. CDR1 MDHEN and CDR2 SYDVKM come from the germline V gene. The CDR3 here is CASGGGIGANQPQHF. In DNA form, the CDR3 reads TGTGCCAGCGGGGGAGGGATCGGGGCAAATCAGCCCCAGCATTTT.

The genes are TRBV9 and TRBJ2-6; D remains ambiguous. Trimming pared 0 bases from V and 3 bases from J, leaving 7 bases between. From germline, CDR1 is SGDLS and CDR2 YYNGEE. CDR3 length: 15 residues. Here the CDR3 reads CASSVESGGANVLTF. The CDR3 nucleotides are TGTGCCAGCAGCGTAGAGTCGGGTGGGGCCAACGTCCTGACTTTC.

The V gene is TRBV24-1, the J gene TRBJ2-3; possibly TRBD2 for D (5 bases). The V end was cut by 4 bases, the J end by 5 bases, with 18 bases between. This CDR3 has 16 amino acids. CDR1 and CDR2 (germline): KGHDR, SFDVKD. The CDR3 is CATSDPSARAGDTQYF. The CDR3 bases are TGTGCCACCAGTGACCCCTCGGCCCGTGCGGGAGATACGCAGTATTTT.

This sequence joins TRBV27 and TRBJ2-1, with a possible D match to TRBD1 (5 bases). Germline V gene data show CDR1 as MNHEY and CDR2 as SMNVEV (reference sequence). The CDR3 runs to 14 residues. Trimming took 6 bases from V and 3 from J, leaving 12 bases between them. The CDR3 bases are TGTGCCAGCAGGACAGTATATAACTACAATGAGCAGTTCTTC. It is translated as CASRTVYNYNEQFF.

Only a few counts were recorded for this clone. The chain couples TRBV11-2 to TRBJ2-1, with 10 positions matching TRBD1. The CDR3 runs 13 residues. From germline, CDR1 is SGHAT and CDR2 FQNNGV. Unmatched junction bases numbered 0, after V lost 3 bases and J lost 7 bases. CDR3 amino acids: CASSLDRGNEQFF. CDR3 in DNA: TGTGCCAGCAGCTTGGACAGGGGGAATGAGCAGTTCTTC.

V usage is TRBV5-1 and J usage is TRBJ2-7; 8 bases map to TRBD1. CDR1 SGHRS and CDR2 YFSETQ come from the germline V gene. This CDR3 has 15 residues. With V trimmed by 0 bases and J by 5 bases, 7 bases remained unmatched. This chain's CDR3 is CASSLGQTGVDEQYF. In DNA form, the CDR3 reads TGCGCCAGCAGCTTGGGTCAGACAGGGGTCGACGAGCAGTACTTC.

V and J are TRBV19 and TRBJ1-4; TRBD1 matches at 7 bases. With V trimmed by 6 bases and J by 5 bases, 6 bases remained unmatched. CDR3 length: 14 residues. CDR1 is LNHDA and CDR2 is SQIVND in the germline V gene (reference sequence). For the CDR3, the DNA is TGTGCCAGTAGACGACAGGGAGCGAATGAAAAACTGTTTTTT. Its translation is CASRRQGANEKLFF.

The chain carries TRBV7-9 and TRBJ2-2, with D possibly being TRBD2 (5 bases). With 1 base removed from V and 6 bases from J, the gap between germline ends came to 18 bases. CDR1 and CDR2 from the germline V gene are SEHNR and FQNEAQ (reference sequence). The CDR3 has 17 residues. The CDR3 spells CASSLESPRLAAGELFF. CDR3 nucleotide sequence: TGTGCCAGCAGCTTAGAGTCTCCCCGTCTAGCTGCCGGGGAGCTGTTTTTT.